This T cell receptor (beta chain) was obtained from a study of blood T cell repertoires in COVID-19. As for the study in general: From T cells, B-cell-depleted T cells, or PBMCs came the material, which was cDNA or gDNA.

In the original analysis: Amplification of reference gene primers provided the estimated nucleated cell counts. Profiling relied on immunoSEQ multiplex PCR, and the TCRdb table lists in-frame clones only, not all of them. That table furnishes V, J and clone size, whereas the DNA furnished D and trimming. The sample has 50,000 or so clones; less than 80% are singletons. This sequence originates from a man between 65 and 85 years old with acute or convalescent COVID-19. The sample comprised peripheral blood.

In DNA, the CDR3 is TGTGCCAGCAGCACCCAGACAGGGGCAGGGGAGACCCAGTACTTC. This sequence encodes CASSTQTGAGETQYF. The chain combines TRBV7-2 with TRBJ2-5; 8 bases match TRBD1. J was trimmed by 5 bases and V by 5 bases; bases with no gene match: 10. The CDR3 consists of 15 residues. The germline V gene encodes CDR1 SGHTA and CDR2 FQGNSA.